The 13 T cell receptor beta chains reported below all come from one sample, sequenced in a study of T cells in Graves' hyperthyroidism and ophthalmopathy (dated by TCRdb to 2018 to 2020). Library method: multiplex PCR. The reads were generated on an Illumina HiSeq 2000. Amplification of TCR beta CDR3 regions was carried out from RNA transcripts. A first-round RT-PCR of the TCR CDR3 used the HTBI primer set with the Qiagen OneStep RT-PCR kit. TCRdb handled the public reads itself, with Q25 trimming in fastp and clone calling in MiXCR, and kept productive beta chains. Identical CDR3 protein sequences are pooled into one entry, listed with their most common genes and DNA. Within this sample are hundreds of thousands of distinct CDR3 sequences, with approximately 15% of them counted one time only. The ten largest account for roughly 10% of the sample. The sequenced sample consisted of blood. These receptors came from a young woman with Graves' hyperthyroidism.

This chain connects TRBV5-6 to TRBJ1-2; D is possibly TRBD1 (5 bases). V was cut by 1 base and J by 4 bases, with 14 bases left in between. This CDR3 has 15 residues. In germline, CDR1 is SGHDT, CDR2 YYEEEE. Here the CDR3 reads CASSLWKGRGYGYTF. In DNA form, the CDR3 reads TGTGCCAGCAGCTTGTGGAAGGGGCGAGGCTATGGCTACACCTTC. Combining the CDR3 with reference TRBV5-6 and TRBJ1-2 gives the whole variable domain DAGVTQSPTHLIKTRGQQVTLRCSPKSGHDTVSWYQQALGQGPQFIFQYYEEEERQRGNFPDRFSGHQFPNYSSELNVNALLLGDSALYLCASSLWKGRGYGYTFGSGTRLTVV.

Ten or more counts support this clonotype. This chain uses TRBV20-1 with TRBJ2-7, with 14 bases identical to TRBD2. The CDR3 contains 17 residues. The junction had 13 bases not matched to a gene; V was cut back by 5 bases and J by 4 bases. The germline V gene encodes CDR1 DFQATT and CDR2 SNEGSKA (reference sequence). CDR3 residues: CSAYDRWTSGRRYEQYF. The CDR3 DNA reads as TGCAGTGCTTACGACAGATGGACTAGCGGGAGGCGGTACGAGCAGTACTTC.

Ten or more counts support this clonotype. The CDR3 region is CASSDGGSGRGADTQYF. CDR3 nucleotides: TGCGCCAGCAGTGATGGGGGTAGCGGGAGAGGTGCAGATACGCAGTATTTT. The J gene is TRBJ2-3, the V gene TRBV10-1; 9 bases agree with TRBD2. V trimming: 3 bases; J trimming: 4 bases; junction bases outside the gene matches: 11. This CDR3 spans 17 amino acids. The V gene's germline CDR1 is WNHNN and CDR2 SYGVQD (reference sequence).

This clonotype was detected a few times. The chain couples TRBV7-9 to TRBJ1-5; TRBD1 aligns across 8 bases. CDR3 length: 16 residues. V shed 4 bases, J shed 4 bases, and the junction held 9 bases outside the gene matches. CDR1 and CDR2 (germline): SEHNR, FQNEAQ (reference sequence). The CDR3 loop is CASSSSDRGLNQPQHF. The CDR3 coding sequence is TGTGCCAGCAGCTCCTCCGACAGGGGTCTTAATCAGCCCCAGCATTTT.

This clonotype was counted many times. The chain employs TRBV7-9 and TRBJ2-1, with 9 nucleotides matching TRBD1. Germline assignment: CDR1 SEHNR and CDR2 FQNEAQ (reference sequence). V trimming: 4 bases; J trimming: 5 bases; junction bases outside the gene matches: 3. This CDR3 contains 14 residues. The CDR3, as DNA: TGTGCCAGCAGCTCCGGGACAGGGAACAATGAGCAGTTCTTC. Encoded protein: CASSSGTGNNEQFF.

This chain uses TRBV5-1 with TRBJ2-7; TRBD2 matches 8 bases. Germline-derived CDR1 and CDR2 are SGHRS and YFSETQ. Unmatched junction bases numbered 5, after V lost 3 bases and J lost 3 bases. There are 14 residues in the CDR3. CDR3 DNA sequence: TGCGCCAGCAGCTCGGGACTAGTGGGCTACGAGCAGTACTTC. Amino acid sequence: CASSSGLVGYEQYF. Based on the CDR3 plus reference TRBV5-1 and TRBJ2-7, the full variable domain is KAGVTQTPRYLIKTRGQQVTLSCSPISGHRSVSWYQQTPGQGLQFLFEYFSETQRNKGNFPGRFSGRQFSNSRSEMNVSTLELGDSALYLCASSSGLVGYEQYFGPGTRLTVT.

The genes are TRBV29-1 and TRBJ2-1; D not resolved. The germline V gene has CDR1 SQVTM and CDR2 ANQGSEA. The V and J ends lost 2 bases and 7 bases respectively, with 6 bases between them. This CDR3 region has 11 residues. CDR3 in DNA: TGCAGCGTTGAATGGCGGAATGAGCAGTTCTTC. Its protein is CSVEWRNEQFF.

This clonotype came up many times. The gene calls are TRBV6-1 and TRBJ2-7, with D possibly matching TRBD2 (7 bases). Germline lookup yields CDR1 MNHNS and CDR2 SASEGT. The CDR3 loop spans 14 amino acids. Trimming pared 5 bases from V and 6 bases from J, leaving 17 bases between. The CDR3 loop reads CASSKRGADVEQYF. Here the CDR3 DNA reads TGTGCCAGCAGTAAACGGGGGGCGGACGTCGAGCAGTACTTC.

The rearrangement uses TRBV4-3 and TRBJ2-7; the match to TRBD2 covers 7 bases. CDR3 length: 15 amino acids. With V trimmed by 3 bases and J by 2 bases, 7 bases remained unmatched. Germline V gene lookup returns CDR1 LGHNA and CDR2 YSLEER. The CDR3 DNA follows: TGCGCCAGCAGCCAGGACTCTGGGACTACCTACGAGCAGTACTTC. This encodes CASSQDSGTTYEQYF.

This clonotype was observed at least ten times. This chain links TRBV7-8 with TRBJ2-7; 8 bases map to TRBD2. The length of the CDR3 is 14 residues. Germline V CDR1 and CDR2: SGHVS, FQNEAQ. Germline trimming cut 8 bases from V and 0 bases from J; bases unmatched to any gene: 6. CDR3 sequence reads: CASGLAGSSYEQYF. CDR3 nucleotide sequence: TGTGCCAGCGGATTAGCGGGAAGCTCCTACGAGCAGTACTTC.

CDR3 loop: CASSYTATGELFF. For the CDR3, the DNA is TGTGCCAGCAGTTACACGGCCACCGGGGAGCTGTTTTTT. V usage is TRBV27 and J usage is TRBJ2-2; D unresolved. The CDR3 is 13 residues long. CDR1 and CDR2 from the germline V gene are MNHEY and SMNVEV (reference sequence). Trimming shortened V by 4 bases and J by 4 bases, and 7 bases separated the two germline ends.

This chain connects TRBV20-1 to TRBJ2-3; D unresolved. The V and J ends lost 3 bases and 1 base respectively, with 11 bases between them. The CDR3 length is 14 residues. Germline V gene data show CDR1 as DFQATT and CDR2 as SNEGSKA (reference sequence). The CDR3 bases are TGCAGTGCTAGCCTGCGTGGTGGCACAGATACGCAGTATTTT. The encoded protein is CSASLRGGTDTQYF.

The chain recombines TRBV18 with TRBJ2-7; D gene ambiguous. The CDR3 has 14 residues. The germline V gene has CDR1 KGHSH and CDR2 LQKENI. V was shortened by 2 bases and J by 0 bases, with 8 bases between the two germline ends. The CDR3 loop reads CASSPKNLSYEQYF. For the CDR3, the DNA is TGTGCCAGCTCACCAAAGAACCTCTCCTACGAGCAGTACTTC.